These T cell receptor beta chains were read from a single sample in a study of blood T cell repertoires in COVID-19. The method was immunoSEQ multiplex PCR; TCRdb's version includes in-frame clones alone and lacks a portion of them. Here the sample spans under 75,000 clones, 70% to 75% being singletons. Sequenced input: peripheral blood. The source of these receptors is a man aged 55 to 70 with acute or convalescent COVID-19. Both conserved end residues are part of each CDR3. A D gene is named only where the DNA matches it firmly. The listing skips clone size in some rows; elsewhere it reads once, few, many or a size class.

j_call,clone_size,d_call,v_call,cdr3_aa,cdr3_nt
TRBJ1-5,many,.,TRBV2,CASRPRGSQPQHF,TGTGCCAGCCGTCCCCGGGGAAGTCAGCCCCAGCATTTT
TRBJ1-6,.,TRBD1,TRBV3-1/TRBV3-2,CASSRPGDRGYNSPLHF,TGTGCCAGCAGCCGGCCTGGAGACAGGGGCTATAATTCACCCCTCCACTTT
TRBJ2-2,.,TRBD2,TRBV2,CASRGLAWTGELFF,TGTGCCAGCAGGGGACTAGCGTGGACCGGGGAGCTGTTTTTT
TRBJ1-1,.,TRBD1,TRBV29-1,CSVDPLTGRGGPEAFF,TGCAGCGTTGACCCGTTGACAGGGAGAGGGGGTCCTGAAGCTTTCTTT
TRBJ1-1,.,.,TRBV21-1,CASSKNKRDRQYEAFF,TGTGCCAGCAGCAAAAACAAAAGGGACAGACAGTATGAAGCTTTCTTT
TRBJ2-3,.,TRBD2,TRBV28,CASSGASGAHTDTQYF,TGTGCCAGCAGTGGGGCTAGCGGGGCCCACACAGATACGCAGTATTTT
TRBJ2-7,.,TRBD1,TRBV24-1,CATSDFGTGGLYEQYF,TGTGCCACCAGTGATTTTGGGACAGGGGGTCTCTACGAGCAGTACTTC
TRBJ2-4,few,.,TRBV19,CASSPPLTGGPGTKNIQYF,TGTGCCAGTAGCCCTCCCCTGACCGGCGGACCGGGGACCAAAAACATTCAGTACTTC
TRBJ2-2,.,.,TRBV13,CASSSEGWNAGELFF,TGTGCCAGCAGCTCAGAGGGTTGGAATGCCGGGGAGCTGTTTTTT
TRBJ2-3,.,TRBD2,TRBV5-3,CARSWTRTSAGVAYTQYF,TGTGCCAGAAGCTGGACCAGGACTAGCGCCGGGGTCGCATATACGCAGTATTTT
TRBJ2-3,.,TRBD2,TRBV30,CVWSVTASGPQYF,TGTGTCTGGAGTGTAACCGCTAGCGGGCCGCAGTATTTT
TRBJ2-3,.,.,TRBV11-2,CASSPTRSDTQYF,TGTGCCAGCAGTCCCACTAGATCCGATACGCAGTATTTT
TRBJ1-3,.,.,TRBV18,CASSPSDSGNTIYF,TGTGCCAGCTCACCATCAGACTCTGGAAACACCATATATTTT
TRBJ2-2,.,.,TRBV19,CASTRMGVNTGELFF,TGTGCCAGTACTCGCATGGGAGTAAACACCGGGGAGCTGTTTTTT
TRBJ2-6,.,.,TRBV6-5,CASSTRSSGANVLTF,TGTGCCAGCAGCACTAGGAGTTCTGGGGCCAACGTCCTGACTTTC
TRBJ2-3,.,TRBD2,TRBV6-2/TRBV6-3,CASSRTSGTDTQYF,TGTGCCAGCAGTCGGACTAGCGGCACAGATACGCAGTATTTT
TRBJ1-6,.,.,TRBV3-1/TRBV3-2,CASSQGEGSPLHF,TGTGCCAGCAGCCAGGGTGAGGGATCACCCCTCCACTTT
TRBJ1-4,.,TRBD1,TRBV5-1,CASSPGQGTEGGGKLFF,TGCGCCAGCAGTCCGGGACAGGGTACCGAGGGGGGAGGAAAACTGTTTTTT
TRBJ1-4,.,.,TRBV18,CASSVRSGEKLFF,TGTGCCAGCTCAGTTAGAAGCGGTGAAAAACTGTTTTTT
TRBJ2-3,.,.,TRBV10-3,CAISFKDTQYF,TGTGCCATCAGTTTCAAAGATACGCAGTATTTT
TRBJ2-1,.,TRBD1,TRBV28,CASSRNPGGNNEQFF,TGTGCCAGCAGCCGAAACCCAGGGGGCAACAATGAGCAGTTCTTC
TRBJ2-1,.,TRBD2,TRBV24-1,CATSDTTSVGAGGLNEQFF,TGTGCCACCAGTGATACTACTAGCGTAGGGGCGGGAGGGCTTAATGAGCAGTTCTTC
TRBJ2-2,.,TRBD1,TRBV11-2,CASSLGTGGVANTGELFF,TGTGCCAGCAGCTTAGGGACAGGGGGTGTAGCGAACACCGGGGAGCTGTTTTTT
TRBJ2-3,.,TRBD2,TRBV7-6,CASSILAGVSPDTQYF,TGTGCCAGCAGCATTCTAGCGGGAGTTTCCCCAGATACGCAGTATTTT
TRBJ2-3,.,.,TRBV5-1,CASPWGGDHGTGEAGGPTDTQYF,TGCGCCAGCCCCTGGGGCGGAGACCACGGGACAGGGGAAGCGGGGGGCCCCACAGATACGCAGTATTTT
TRBJ2-3,once,TRBD2,TRBV2,CASSEASGRHRDTQYF,TGTGCCAGCAGTGAAGCTAGCGGGAGGCACAGAGATACGCAGTATTTT
TRBJ2-3,.,TRBD2,TRBV5-1,CASSVAGSHPDTQYF,TGCGCCAGCAGTGTAGCGGGAAGCCATCCAGATACGCAGTATTTT
TRBJ2-1,.,.,TRBV3-1/TRBV3-2,CASSQDPGGDYNEQFF,TGTGCCAGCAGCCAAGATCCGGGCGGGGACTACAATGAGCAGTTCTTC
TRBJ2-5,.,TRBD1,TRBV2,CASIDRGDQETQYF,TGTGCCAGCATCGACAGGGGGGATCAAGAGACCCAGTACTTC
TRBJ1-2,.,.,TRBV18,CASSPTDQGWYGYTF,TGTGCCAGCTCCCCGACGGATCAGGGTTGGTATGGCTACACCTTC
TRBJ2-5,.,.,TRBV3-1/TRBV3-2,CASSQDGDGVGQETQYF,TGTGCCAGCAGCCAAGATGGCGACGGGGTAGGCCAAGAGACCCAGTACTTC
TRBJ1-3,few,.,TRBV10-1,CASSDGQGNTIYF,TGCGCCAGCAGTGATGGACAAGGAAACACCATATATTTT
TRBJ1-4,.,TRBD1,TRBV5-1,CASSFGQGRNEKLFF,TGCGCCAGCAGCTTTGGACAGGGGCGGAATGAAAAACTGTTTTTT
TRBJ2-7,.,.,TRBV5-1,CASSSGGKQYEQYF,TGCGCCAGCAGCTCAGGGGGGAAGCAATACGAGCAGTACTTC
TRBJ2-2,.,TRBD1,TRBV24-1,CATSDWTGYTGELFF,TGTGCCACCAGTGACTGGACAGGCTACACCGGGGAGCTGTTTTTT
TRBJ1-1,.,TRBD1,TRBV4-1,CASSRTGDPGAFF,TGCGCCAGCAGCCGGACAGGGGATCCGGGAGCTTTCTTT
TRBJ2-7,.,TRBD2,TRBV10-1,CASSESAGGGEQYF,TGCGCCAGCAGTGAGTCTGCGGGAGGGGGCGAGCAGTACTTC
TRBJ2-2,.,.,TRBV24-1,CATRKGAPGELFF,TGTGCCACCAGAAAGGGAGCCCCCGGGGAGCTGTTTTTT
TRBJ2-5,.,TRBD1,TRBV15,CATSRDRGLGETQYF,TGTGCCACCAGCAGAGATAGGGGGCTGGGGGAGACCCAGTACTTC
TRBJ2-7,.,TRBD1,TRBV29-1,CSGGYRGFENF,TGCAGCGGGGGGTACAGGGGCTTCGAGAACTTC
TRBJ2-3,.,TRBD2,TRBV30,CAWKFGGADTQYF,TGTGCCTGGAAGTTCGGGGGGGCAGATACGCAGTATTTT
TRBJ1-3,few,TRBD1,TRBV5-5,CASSRQGRSGNTIYF,TGTGCCAGCAGTAGACAGGGACGCTCTGGAAACACCATATATTTT
TRBJ1-5,few,TRBD1,TRBV19,CASSSGQGYQPQHF,TGTGCCAGTAGTTCGGGACAGGGGTATCAGCCCCAGCATTTT
TRBJ1-1,.,.,TRBV7-9,CASSLGQNTEAFF,TGTGCCAGCAGCTTGGGACAGAACACTGAAGCTTTCTTT
TRBJ2-6,.,.,TRBV5-1,CASSLWESGANVLTF,TGCGCCAGCAGCTTGTGGGAGTCTGGGGCCAACGTCCTGACTTTC
TRBJ2-5,.,TRBD1,TRBV5-6,CASSHTGTGGTETQYF,TGTGCCAGCAGCCATACCGGGACAGGGGGTACTGAGACCCAGTACTTC
TRBJ2-5,few,.,TRBV29-1,CSVVVGGQTQYF,TGCAGCGTTGTTGTCGGGGGACAGACCCAGTACTTC
TRBJ1-3,.,.,TRBV7-3,CASSPQGGPGNTIYF,TGTGCCAGCAGCCCCCAGGGAGGGCCCGGAAACACCATATATTTT
TRBJ1-2,.,TRBD1,TRBV27,CASGSGTGVEYGYTF,TGTGCCAGCGGATCCGGGACAGGGGTAGAGTATGGCTACACCTTC
TRBJ2-1,.,TRBD2,TRBV5-6,CASSSREGNYNEQFF,TGTGCCAGCAGCTCCCGGGAGGGCAACTACAATGAGCAGTTCTTC
TRBJ2-2,.,.,TRBV7-3,CASSFGGGGNTGELFF,TGTGCCAGCAGCTTCGGCGGGGGCGGGAACACCGGGGAGCTGTTTTTT